This TCR beta chain was recovered during a study of identical twins. All donors were healthy Caucasians. Template switching (which added a universal primer site) was used, and cDNA carried unique molecular identifiers. Each CDR3 protein is one row after TCRdb ran MiXCR on the 5' RACE reads. Altogether some 460,000 distinct CDR3 sequences are present, 13% to 15% being singletons, with the ten largest covering roughly 0.5%. Germline-derived CDR1 and CDR2 are MDHEN and SYDVKM. The CDR3 totals 15 residues. Trimming removed 2 bases at V and 6 bases at J, with 14 bases between. These sequences were also reported in another study, on yellow fever vaccine responses in identical twins.

Sequenced sample: CD4+ T cells sorted from blood. The rearrangement joins TRBV28 to TRBJ2-1; the D gene is possibly TRBD1 (6 bases). The sequence was collected from a woman in her late teens or twenties in good health. CDR3 nucleotide sequence: TGTGCCAGCAGTTTAATTGGTAGGGGGTCCAATGAGCAGTTCTTC. This encodes CASSLIGRGSNEQFF. The entire variable domain, with the rest obtained from reference TRBV28 and TRBJ2-1, is as follows: DVKVTQSSRYLVKRTGEKVFLECVQDMDHENMFWYRQDPGLGLRLIYFSYDVKMKEKGDIPEGYSVSREKKERFSLILESASTNQTSMYLCASSLIGRGSNEQFFGPGTRLTVL.